The clone carrying this TCR beta chain turned up a few times. Its antigen is not identified. The sample belongs to a study of T cell responses to AZD1222 COVID-19 vaccine. Background on the study: Second-dose timings of about 4 or about 12 weeks were pooled. Study-level findings and limits: Most donors were white British, females outnumbered males, and clonal diversity was possibly underestimated. Just a handful of people given AZD1222 tested seropositive at baseline. Spike-specific TCRs gained breadth and depth after people received two AZD1222 doses.

Assay: immunoSEQ multiplex PCR; the TCRdb copy retains only in-frame clones and omits some. The sample has about 150,000 clones, around nine tenths seen once; the top ten hold roughly 4.7%. The material was peripheral blood, obtained on day 0 of AZD1222 vaccination. The receptor's source is an adult in good health.

The CDR3 here is CASSDSTTGELFF. CDR3 nucleotides: TGTGCCAGCAGTGACTCGACTACCGGGGAGCTGTTTTTT. This chain links TRBV6-4 with TRBJ2-2; no reliable D call. Germline CDR1 and CDR2: MRHNA and SNTAGT. Trimming took off 0 bases at V and 5 bases at J, with 4 bases between the two ends. The CDR3 sequence is 13 residues long.